A single sample is the source of the 27 T cell receptor beta chains below, sequenced in a study of cytomegalovirus exposure and HLA in healthy donors. The table came from immunoSEQ multiplex PCR; TCRdb's copy has only in-frame clones and leaves some out. The data hold tens of thousands of clones, with approximately 94% observed a single time. Sample: PBMCs. These receptors originate from a woman under 30 in good health and CMV-seropositive.

The chain is built from TRBV6-6 and TRBJ2-7, with D perhaps matching TRBD2 (7 bases). Germline assignment: CDR1 MNHNY and CDR2 SVGAGI (reference sequence). This CDR3 has 13 amino acids. Trimming pared 5 bases from V and 7 bases from J, leaving 15 bases between. The CDR3 nucleotides are TGTGCCAGCAGTAGGGGGGGTCGGGTGGAGCAGTACTTC. This translates into CASSRGGRVEQYF.

The chain uses TRBV6-5 and TRBJ1-2; D may be TRBD1 (6 bases). V was shortened by 5 bases and J by 3 bases, with 16 bases between the two germline ends. The germline V gene has CDR1 MNHEY and CDR2 SVGAGI. CDR3 size: 15 residues. The CDR3: CASSPGDRIYYGYTF. For the CDR3, the DNA is TGTGCCAGCAGTCCAGGGGACCGCATCTACTATGGCTACACCTTC.

The chain couples TRBV27 to TRBJ2-7; tentative D call: TRBD2 (6 bases). The CDR3 is 18 amino acids. V was clipped by 6 bases and J by 2 bases, with 26 bases between them. Germline V gene lookup returns CDR1 MNHEY and CDR2 SMNVEV (reference sequence). In DNA form, the CDR3 reads TGTGCCAGCAGCTCCCTCGAAGGAGGACCGGCGGGACCCTACGAGCAGTACTTC. This gives the protein CASSSLEGGPAGPYEQYF.

This clone was observed a handful of times. The genes are TRBV13 and TRBJ1-1; 7 bases map to TRBD1. V gave up 3 bases and J gave up 4 bases; unmatched junction bases: 5. The CDR3 runs 14 residues. Germline V CDR1 and CDR2: PRHDT, FYEKMQ (reference sequence). The CDR3 loop is CASSLDRWGTEAFF. The CDR3 region has the DNA TGTGCCAGCAGCTTGGACAGGTGGGGCACTGAAGCTTTCTTT.

DNA of the CDR3: TGTGCCAGCAGTAGCGGGGTGGCCGGGGAGCTGTTTTTT. Amino acids: CASSSGVAGELFF. The chain employs TRBV7-2 and TRBJ2-2, with TRBD2 identical over 8 bases. V shed 6 bases, J shed 6 bases, and the junction held 3 bases outside the gene matches. The CDR3 has 13 residues. Germline values: CDR1 SGHTA, CDR2 FQGNSA.

The chain has TRBV19 and TRBJ2-3, with 8 bases that match TRBD2. CDR1 is LNHDA and CDR2 is SQIVND in the germline V gene (reference sequence). The CDR3 extends over 15 amino acids. V lost 5 bases and J lost 2; bases outside the gene matches: 6. CDR3 sequence: CASSLWTSPTDTQYF. CDR3 nucleotides: TGTGCCAGTAGTCTCTGGACTAGCCCCACAGATACGCAGTATTTT. The whole variable domain, filled in from reference TRBV19 and TRBJ2-3, reads DGGITQSPKYLFRKEGQNVTLSCEQNLNHDAMYWYRQDPGQGLRLIYYSQIVNDFQKGDIAEGYSVSREKKESFPLTVTSAQKNPTAFYLCASSLWTSPTDTQYFGPGTRLTVL.

This chain links TRBV6-1 with TRBJ2-7, with 7 bases lining up with TRBD1. This CDR3 comprises 15 residues. Germline V gene lookup returns CDR1 MNHNS and CDR2 SASEGT. J was trimmed by 1 base and V by 0 bases; bases with no gene match: 3. The CDR3 coding sequence is TGTGCCAGCAGTGAAGCTCCGGGACAGTCCTACGAGCAGTACTTC. Amino acid sequence: CASSEAPGQSYEQYF.

The rearrangement uses TRBV30 and TRBJ2-1; D ambiguous. Germline CDR1 is GTSNPN and CDR2 is SVGIG (reference sequence). The CDR3 covers 12 residues. V was pared by 2 bases and J by 8 bases, with 10 bases between. The DNA for the CDR3 is TGTGCCTGGAGTCTAGGATCGGATGAGCAGTTCTTC. This translates into CAWSLGSDEQFF.

The chain is built from TRBV21-1 and TRBJ1-2; the DNA was not compared with TRBD1, the D call given in the table. TRBV21-1 is a pseudogene segment. This CDR3 is built from 14 residues. The CDR3 sequence: CASSKVWQGCGYTF. CDR3 nucleotides: TGTGCCAGCAGCAAAGTCTGGCAGGGGTGTGGCTACACCTTC.

V gene TRBV7-2 combines with J gene TRBJ2-5; 11 bases are shared with TRBD2. The DNA end lines up better with TRBJ2-7; the J call may be wrong. This CDR3 contains 15 residues. Germline CDR1 is SGHTA and CDR2 is FQGNSA. CDR3 nucleotides: TGTGCCAGCAGCTTAGATAGCGGGGGGGCCTACGAGCAGTACTTC. Amino acids: CASSLDSGGAYEQYF.

CDR3 region: CASSYSFLNDGYTF. DNA of the CDR3: TGTGCCAGCAGTTACTCGTTCCTAAACGATGGCTACACCTTC. The V call is TRBV6-6, the J call TRBJ1-2; D is unclear. Germline lookup yields CDR1 MNHNY and CDR2 SVGAGI (reference sequence). Trimming cost V 0 bases and J 6 bases, with 11 bases left between them. The CDR3 consists of 14 residues.

The rearrangement joins TRBV7-8 to TRBJ1-5; 7 bases map to TRBD1. The V segment lost 5 bases and the J segment 1 base; nucleotides outside the gene matches: 2. Germline V lookup: CDR1 SGHVS, CDR2 FQNEAQ. The CDR3 runs 14 residues. CDR3 nucleotides: TGTGCCAGCAGCCAACAGGGGAGCAATCAGCCCCAGCATTTT. Protein: CASSQQGSNQPQHF.

The CDR3 sequence: CAWRAKGAGRIYSNQPQHF. In DNA, the CDR3 is TGTGCCTGGAGAGCTAAGGGGGCAGGGAGAATTTATAGCAATCAGCCCCAGCATTTT. The chain employs TRBV30 and TRBJ1-5; 7 nucleotides line up with TRBD1. V shed 3 bases and J 0 bases; nucleotides not matched to a gene: 17. CDR1 is GTSNPN and CDR2 is SVGIG in the germline V gene (reference sequence). CDR3 length: 19 residues.

The chain carries TRBV7-9 and TRBJ1-2; unclear D gene. Looked up from germline, CDR1 is SEHNR and CDR2 is FQNEAQ (reference sequence). V was pared by 5 bases and J by 4 bases, with 17 bases between. This CDR3 contains 15 residues. CDR3 DNA: TGTGCCAGCAGCCCGGGAGGTTTAGGCGGCTATGGCTACACCTTC. The encoded protein is CASSPGGLGGYGYTF. Filled out from reference TRBV7-9 and TRBJ1-2, the complete variable domain reads DTGVSQNPRHKITKRGQNVTFRCDPISEHNRLYWYRQTLGQGPEFLTYFQNEAQLEKSRLLSDRFSAERPKGSFSTLEIQRTEQGDSAMYLCASSPGGLGGYGYTFGSGTRLTVV.

The genes are TRBV5-1 and TRBJ2-2, with D perhaps matching TRBD1 (6 bases). V was shortened by 2 bases and J by 6 bases, with 11 bases between the two germline ends. There are 14 residues in the CDR3. Looked up from germline, CDR1 is SGHRS and CDR2 is YFSETQ. The CDR3 sequence: CASSLNRAPGELFF. The CDR3 nucleotides read TGCGCCAGCAGCTTAAACAGGGCCCCCGGGGAGCTGTTTTTT.

This clone is a singleton in its sample. The CDR3 DNA sequence: TGCGCCAGCAGCCAAGCCGGGAGTCCGGGGGAGACCCAGTACTTC. Translating it yields CASSQAGSPGETQYF. This chain uses TRBV4-1 with TRBJ2-5, with a tentative D call TRBD2 (6 bases). Trimming removed 1 base from V and 5 bases from J, with 14 bases in between. The CDR3 length is 15 residues. Germline CDR1 and CDR2: MGHRA and YSYEKL.

V gene TRBV6-5 combines with J gene TRBJ1-1; no definite D call. CDR3 size: 13 residues. Germline CDR1 and CDR2: MNHEY and SVGAGI. The V gene lost 5 bases and the J gene lost 4 bases, with 11 bases spanning the gap. In nucleotides, the CDR3 is TGTGCCAGCAGTAGCGGACGGGCCACTGAAGCTTTCTTT. Protein: CASSSGRATEAFF.

The V and J genes are TRBV29-1 and TRBJ1-2; possible D gene TRBD1, 5 bases. With 3 bases removed from V and 4 bases from J, the gap between germline ends came to 12 bases. The CDR3 runs 13 residues. Per the germline V gene, CDR1 is SQVTM and CDR2 is ANQGSEA. For the CDR3, the DNA is TGCAGCGTTGATTTAGGGGAAGTCTATGGCTACACCTTC. Translated: CSVDLGEVYGYTF.

The chain uses TRBV2 and TRBJ2-7; 8 bases map to TRBD1. This CDR3 comprises 13 residues. The germline V gene encodes CDR1 SNHLY and CDR2 FYNNEI. V shed 6 bases, J shed 4 bases, and the junction held 5 bases outside the gene matches. CDR3 amino acids: CASSRGQEYEQYF. The CDR3 nucleotides are TGTGCCAGCAGCAGGGGACAGGAGTACGAGCAGTACTTC.

This chain joins TRBV4-1 and TRBJ2-1; 12 bases align to TRBD1. Germline CDR1 reads MGHRA; CDR2 reads YSYEKL. With 1 base clipped from V and 6 bases from J, the junction kept 16 bases outside the gene matches. CDR3 length: 20 amino acids. The DNA of the CDR3 is TGCGCCAGCAGCCAAGTACAAGCGACCTGGGACAGGGGGCTCGGCAATGAGCAGTTCTTC. Amino acid sequence: CASSQVQATWDRGLGNEQFF.

The chain joins TRBV5-1 to TRBJ2-1, with a weak D call TRBD2 (5 bases). The CDR3 extends over 16 amino acids. Per the germline V gene, CDR1 is SGHRS and CDR2 is YFSETQ. V was clipped by 4 bases and J by 4 bases, with 18 bases between them. CDR3 loop: CASSHKTSSPYNEQFF. The CDR3 DNA follows: TGCGCCAGCAGCCACAAAACTAGTTCCCCTTACAATGAGCAGTTCTTC.

This chain links TRBV21-1 with TRBJ1-1. TRBV21-1 is termed a pseudogene. This CDR3 spans 15 amino acids. The CDR3 here is CASIPLDGRNTEAFF. CDR3 DNA: TGTGCCAGCATCCCCTTGGACGGGAGGAACACTGAAGCTTTCTTT.

CDR3 coding DNA: TGTGCCAGCAGTGAAAACATCATGGAGCCCCTCCACTTT. Translating gives CASSENIMEPLHF. The genes are TRBV2 and TRBJ1-6; D uncertain. The CDR3 consists of 13 residues. Trimming removed 2 bases at V and 13 bases at J, with 12 bases between. Per germline, CDR1 SNHLY and CDR2 FYNNEI.

V usage is TRBV30 and J usage is TRBJ2-5; D is uncertain. From germline, CDR1 is GTSNPN and CDR2 SVGIG (reference sequence). The CDR3 consists of 11 residues. The V end lost 1 base, the J end lost 4 bases, and 4 bases lay between the germline ends. The CDR3 DNA reads TGTGCCTGGAGTGCGGGAGAGACCCAGTACTTC. It translates to CAWSAGETQYF.

The chain carries TRBV9 and TRBJ2-7; TRBD2 agrees at 12 bases. CDR1 is SGDLS and CDR2 is YYNGEE in the germline V gene. The ends lost 0 bases at V and 3 bases at J; junction bases unmatched: 4. The length of the CDR3 is 16 residues. CDR3 protein: CASSVGTSGVIYEQYF. CDR3 sequence (DNA): TGTGCCAGCAGCGTAGGGACTAGCGGGGTGATCTACGAGCAGTACTTC.

V is TRBV6-1 and J is TRBJ2-1, with 11 bases matching TRBD2. V shed 2 bases, J shed 7 bases, and the junction held 1 base outside the gene matches. Germline CDR1 and CDR2: MNHNS and SASEGT. The CDR3 extends over 14 amino acids. CDR3 sequence (DNA): TGTGCCAGCAGTGAAATAGCGGGAGGGAATGAGCAGTTCTTC. Its protein is CASSEIAGGNEQFF.

V usage is TRBV27 and J usage is TRBJ1-1; 7 bases align to TRBD1. The CDR3 is 15 residues long. Losses at the gene ends were 4 bases for V and 0 bases for J; bases not matched to a gene: 5. In germline, CDR1 is MNHEY, CDR2 SMNVEV (reference sequence). CDR3 nucleotides: TGTGCCAGCAGTTACAGGGGCCGAATGAACACTGAAGCTTTCTTT. The encoded protein is CASSYRGRMNTEAFF.